The clone carrying this T cell receptor (beta chain) was counted many times. The antigen is unknown. The sample is drawn from a study of human T cells and chemical hapten exposure. Study at large: From small differences in pooled library volume came most of the variation in per-sample TCR yields. General observations from the study: Sensitizing with DPC caused no change in TCRs above 1 in 1000 frequency.

Total RNA extraction was carried out from unfractionated whole blood. The CDR3 length is 15 residues. J gave up 5 bases and V 6 bases, and 4 bases lay outside the gene matches. Germline CDR1 MNHEY, CDR2 SVGAGI. The library labeled individual cDNA molecules by adding unique molecular identifiers to them. Original processing methods: There were a median of approximately 100,000 TCRs per sample, with a range from about 20,000 to 700,000. Using its own MiXCR run on the 5' RACE reads, TCRdb lists one record per CDR3 protein. The V and J calls reflect TCRdb's pipeline rather than the authors' work. Of around 140,000 distinct CDR3 sequences listed, 4.1% are singletons.

The J gene is TRBJ2-1, the V gene TRBV6-5; 13 bases agree with TRBD2. The receptor was isolated from a female donor in good health. In nucleotides, the CDR3 is TGTGCCAGCAGCCGGGGACTAGCGGGAAACAATGAGCAGTTCTTC. Translated: CASSRGLAGNNEQFF.